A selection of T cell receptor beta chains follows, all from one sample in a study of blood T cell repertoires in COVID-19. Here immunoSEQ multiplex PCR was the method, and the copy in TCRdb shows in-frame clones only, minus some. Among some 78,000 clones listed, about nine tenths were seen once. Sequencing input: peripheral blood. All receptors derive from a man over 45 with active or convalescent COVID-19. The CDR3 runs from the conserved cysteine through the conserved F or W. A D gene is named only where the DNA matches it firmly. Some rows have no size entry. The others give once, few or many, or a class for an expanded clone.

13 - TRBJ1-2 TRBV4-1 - CASSQQGGYGYTF TGCGCCAGCAGCCAACAGGGAGGGTATGGCTACACCTTC
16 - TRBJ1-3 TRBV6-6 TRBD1 CASSSSRDSSGNTIYF TGTGCCAGCAGTTCCTCCCGGGACAGCTCTGGAAACACCATATATTTT
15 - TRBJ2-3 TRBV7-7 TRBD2 CASSPGTSDTDTQYF TGTGCCAGCAGCCCCGGGACTAGCGACACAGATACGCAGTATTTT
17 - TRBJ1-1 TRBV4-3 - CASSQDRGFRGNTEAFF TGCGCCAGCAGCCAAGATAGAGGCTTCAGGGGTAACACTGAAGCTTTCTTT
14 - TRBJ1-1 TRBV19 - CASSLVRSNTEAFF TGTGCCAGTTCGTTAGTGAGGTCGAACACTGAAGCTTTCTTT
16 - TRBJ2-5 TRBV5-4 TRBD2 CASSLGLAGAQETQYF TGTGCCAGCAGCTTAGGGTTAGCGGGGGCCCAAGAGACCCAGTACTTC
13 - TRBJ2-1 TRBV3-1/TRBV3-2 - CASRDETFNEQFF TGTGCCAGCAGAGATGAAACTTTCAATGAGCAGTTCTTC
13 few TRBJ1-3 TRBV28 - CASSQDLQNTIYF TGTGCCAGCAGTCAAGACTTACAAAACACCATATATTTT
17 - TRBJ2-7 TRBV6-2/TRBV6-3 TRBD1 CASSYPKGDRGVDEQYF TGTGCCAGCAGTTACCCGAAGGGGGACAGGGGAGTTGACGAGCAGTACTTC
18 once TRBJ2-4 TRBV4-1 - CASSQDGPPGLAKNIQYF TGCGCCAGCAGCCAAGATGGGCCTCCAGGGTTAGCCAAAAACATTCAGTACTTC
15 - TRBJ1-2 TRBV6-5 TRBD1 CASRRDRGENYGYTF TGTGCCAGCCGTCGGGACAGGGGGGAGAACTATGGCTACACCTTC
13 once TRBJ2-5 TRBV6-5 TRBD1 CASTNRGRETQYF TGTGCCAGCACTAACAGGGGGCGAGAGACCCAGTACTTC
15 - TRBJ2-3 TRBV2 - CASSGGTASTDTQYF TGTGCCAGCAGTGGTGGTACAGCTAGCACAGATACGCAGTATTTT
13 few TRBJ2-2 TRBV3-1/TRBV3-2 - CASTPRRTGELFF TGTGCCAGCACCCCACGTCGGACTGGGGAGCTGTTTTTT
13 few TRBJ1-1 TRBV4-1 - CASSQGSVTEAFF TGCGCCAGCAGCCAAGGATCGGTGACTGAAGCTTTCTTT
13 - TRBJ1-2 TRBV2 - CATQEPQGYGYTF TGTGCCACCCAGGAACCCCAGGGGTATGGCTACACCTTC
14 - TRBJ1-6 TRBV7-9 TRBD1 CASSRDRRSSPLHF TGTGCCAGCAGCCGGGACAGGCGAAGTTCACCCCTCCACTTT
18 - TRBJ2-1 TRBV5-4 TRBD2 CASSLGTSGGARANEQFF TGTGCCAGCAGCTTGGGGACTAGCGGGGGGGCTAGGGCCAATGAGCAGTTCTTC
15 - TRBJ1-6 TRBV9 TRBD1 CASGEPGQLNSPLHF TGTGCCAGCGGAGAGCCGGGACAGCTGAATTCACCCCTCCACTTT
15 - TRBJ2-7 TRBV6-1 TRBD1 CASSDGTVFSYEQYF TGTGCCAGCAGTGACGGGACAGTTTTTTCCTACGAGCAGTACTTC
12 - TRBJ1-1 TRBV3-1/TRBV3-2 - CASSPLNTEAFF TGTGCCAGCAGCCCTCTGAACACTGAAGCTTTCTTT
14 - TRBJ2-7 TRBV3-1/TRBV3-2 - CASSQDGFGVEQYF TGTGCCAGCAGCCAAGACGGGTTCGGGGTCGAGCAGTACTTC
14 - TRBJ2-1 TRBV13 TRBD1 CASSYRDRKNEQFF TGTGCCAGCAGCTACCGGGACAGGAAGAATGAGCAGTTCTTC
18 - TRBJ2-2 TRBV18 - CASSPPLTGMRNTGELFF TGTGCCAGCTCACCACCGCTCACAGGGATGAGGAACACCGGGGAGCTGTTTTTT
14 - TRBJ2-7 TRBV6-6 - CASSPRQEAYEQYF TGTGCCAGCAGTCCTCGACAGGAGGCCTACGAGCAGTACTTC
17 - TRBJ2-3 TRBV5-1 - CASSLNGVNPSTDTQYF TGCGCCAGCAGCTTGAACGGGGTAAACCCTAGCACAGATACGCAGTATTTT
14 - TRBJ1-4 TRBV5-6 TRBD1 CASSLRTGTEKLFF TGTGCCAGCAGCCTGCGGACAGGGACTGAAAAACTGTTTTTT
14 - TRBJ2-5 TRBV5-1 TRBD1 CASRRTGGVETQYF TGCGCCAGCAGACGGACAGGGGGAGTCGAGACCCAGTACTTC
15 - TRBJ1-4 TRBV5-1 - CASSPSRATNEKLFF TGCGCCAGCAGCCCCAGCAGGGCAACTAATGAAAAACTGTTTTTT
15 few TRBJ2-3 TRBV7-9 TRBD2 CASSLHSGGTDTQYF TGTGCCAGCAGCTTACATAGCGGGGGTACAGATACGCAGTATTTT
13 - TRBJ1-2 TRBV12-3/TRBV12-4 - CASSRGIVFGYTF TGTGCCAGCAGCCGGGGTATCGTTTTCGGCTACACCTTC
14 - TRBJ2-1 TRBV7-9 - CAIDRRSSYNEQFF TGTGCCATCGACAGGCGGTCCTCCTACAATGAGCAGTTCTTC
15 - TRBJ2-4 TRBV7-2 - CASSLAGLAKNIQYF TGTGCCAGCAGCTTAGCGGGGCTAGCCAAAAACATTCAGTACTTC
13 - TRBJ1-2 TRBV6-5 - CASIPGTNYGYTF TGTGCCAGCATCCCAGGGACTAACTATGGCTACACCTTC
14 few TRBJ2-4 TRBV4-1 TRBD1 CASSHPGQGNIQYF TGCGCCAGCAGCCATCCGGGACAGGGGAACATTCAGTACTTC
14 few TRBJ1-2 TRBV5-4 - CASSLWGGNYGYTF TGTGCCAGCAGCTTATGGGGGGGTAACTATGGCTACACCTTC
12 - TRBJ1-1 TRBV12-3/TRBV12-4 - CASNRQDTEAFF TGTGCCAGCAACCGACAAGACACTGAAGCTTTCTTT
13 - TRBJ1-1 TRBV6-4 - CASARGEDSEAFF TGTGCCAGCGCTAGGGGTGAAGACTCTGAAGCTTTCTTT
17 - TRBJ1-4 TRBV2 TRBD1 CASSYQGGQGFAEKLFF TGTGCCAGCAGTTACCAGGGGGGACAGGGATTTGCGGAAAAACTGTTTTTT
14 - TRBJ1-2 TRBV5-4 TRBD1 CASSLYRDSYGYTF TGTGCCAGCAGCTTGTACCGGGACAGCTATGGCTACACCTTC